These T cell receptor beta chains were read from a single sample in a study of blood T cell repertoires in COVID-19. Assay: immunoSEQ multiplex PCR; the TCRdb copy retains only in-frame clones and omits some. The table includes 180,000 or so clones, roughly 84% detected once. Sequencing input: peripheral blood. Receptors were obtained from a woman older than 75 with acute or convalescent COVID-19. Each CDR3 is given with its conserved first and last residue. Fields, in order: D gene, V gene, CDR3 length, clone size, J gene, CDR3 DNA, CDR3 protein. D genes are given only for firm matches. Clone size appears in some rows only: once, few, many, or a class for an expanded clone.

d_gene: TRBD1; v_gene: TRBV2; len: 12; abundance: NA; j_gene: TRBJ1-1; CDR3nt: TGTGCCAGCAGCTACAGGGGGCATGGAGCTTTCTTT; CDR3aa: CASSYRGHGAFF
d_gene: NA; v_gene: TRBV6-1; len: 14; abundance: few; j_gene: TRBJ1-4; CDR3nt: TGTGCCAGCAGTGAAGCCACAGCTAATGAAAAACTGTTTTTT; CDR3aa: CASSEATANEKLFF
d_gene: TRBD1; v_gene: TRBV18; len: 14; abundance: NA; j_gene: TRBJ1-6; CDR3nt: TGTGCCAGCTCTGCCGGGACAGAGAATTCACCCCTCCACTTT; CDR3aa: CASSAGTENSPLHF
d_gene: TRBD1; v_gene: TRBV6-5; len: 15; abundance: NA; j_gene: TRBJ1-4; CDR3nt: TGTGCCAGCAGTATAACAGGGGGTTCACGCGAAAAACTGTTTTTT; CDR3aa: CASSITGGSREKLFF
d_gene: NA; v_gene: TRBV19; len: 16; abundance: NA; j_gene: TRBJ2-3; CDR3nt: TGTGCCAGTAGTATCGACTTACTAACCCCCACAGATACGCAGTATTTT; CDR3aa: CASSIDLLTPTDTQYF
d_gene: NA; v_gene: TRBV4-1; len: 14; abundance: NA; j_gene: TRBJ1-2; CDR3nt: TGCGCCAGCAGCCAAGGGGGGGTAGACTATGGCTACACCTTC; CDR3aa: CASSQGGVDYGYTF
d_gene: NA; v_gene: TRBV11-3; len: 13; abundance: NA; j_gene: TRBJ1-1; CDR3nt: TGTGCCAGCAGCCTAAGAGCCGGGACTGAAGCTTTCTTT; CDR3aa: CASSLRAGTEAFF
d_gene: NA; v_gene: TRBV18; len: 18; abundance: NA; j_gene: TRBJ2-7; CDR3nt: TGTGCCAGCTCATCCTATTCCTTTTCTGAGACTCCGTGGTCCGAGCAGTACTTC; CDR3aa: CASSSYSFSETPWSEQYF
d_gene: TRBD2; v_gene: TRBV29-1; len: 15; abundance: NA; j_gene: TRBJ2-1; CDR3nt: TGCAGCGCAACCGAAATCGGGGGACTATGGGGTGAGCAGTTCTTC; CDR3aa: CSATEIGGLWGEQFF
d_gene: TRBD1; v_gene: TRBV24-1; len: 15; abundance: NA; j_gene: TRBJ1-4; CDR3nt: TGTGCCACCAGTGACACGACAGGGTCTAATGAAAAACTGTTTTTT; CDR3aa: CATSDTTGSNEKLFF
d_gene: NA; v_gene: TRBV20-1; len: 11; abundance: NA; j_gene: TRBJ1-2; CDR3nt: TGCAGTGCCCTAGTTTCCTATGGCTACACCTTC; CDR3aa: CSALVSYGYTF
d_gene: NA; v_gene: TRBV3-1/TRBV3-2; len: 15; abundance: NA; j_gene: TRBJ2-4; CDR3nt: TGTGCCAGCAGCCACCCCGGTTCTGCCAAAAACATTCAGTACTTC; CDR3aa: CASSHPGSAKNIQYF
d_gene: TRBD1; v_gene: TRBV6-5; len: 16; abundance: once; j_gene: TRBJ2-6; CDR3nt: TGTGCCAGCAGTTACGGGACAGGGGCTGGGGCCAACGTCCTGACTTTC; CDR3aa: CASSYGTGAGANVLTF
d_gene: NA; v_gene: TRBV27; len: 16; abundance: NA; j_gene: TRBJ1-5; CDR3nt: TGTGCCAGCCGCTCCCGGGGATGGGAGGGCAATCAGCCCCAGCATTTT; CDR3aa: CASRSRGWEGNQPQHF
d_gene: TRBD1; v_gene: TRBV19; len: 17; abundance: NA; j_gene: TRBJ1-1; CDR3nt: TGTGCCAGTAGTACCAAGACAGGGGGCGCCGGGGACACTGAAGCTTTCTTT; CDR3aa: CASSTKTGGAGDTEAFF
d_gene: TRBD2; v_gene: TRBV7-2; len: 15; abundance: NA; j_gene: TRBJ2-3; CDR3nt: TGTGCCAGCAGCTTAGGACTAGCGGGCGCAGATACGCAGTATTTT; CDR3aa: CASSLGLAGADTQYF
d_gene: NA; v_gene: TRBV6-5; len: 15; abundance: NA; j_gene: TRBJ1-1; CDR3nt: TGTGCCAGCAGTTACTCACAGGGAAGGGGCACTGAAGCTTTCTTT; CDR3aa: CASSYSQGRGTEAFF
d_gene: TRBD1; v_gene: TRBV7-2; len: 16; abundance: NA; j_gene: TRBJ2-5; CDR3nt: TGTGCCAGCAGCTTAGACGCCGGGACAGGGAGGGAGACCCAGTACTTC; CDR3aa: CASSLDAGTGRETQYF
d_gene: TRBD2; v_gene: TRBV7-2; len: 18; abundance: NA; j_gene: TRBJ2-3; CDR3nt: TGTGCCAGCAGCTTAGCAGGACTAGCGGGAGGACACACAGATACGCAGTATTTT; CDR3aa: CASSLAGLAGGHTDTQYF